The entry below gives a single T cell receptor (beta chain) sequence along with its context. What it binds is unknown. This specimen belongs to a study of shared clonotypes between healthy human individuals. The CDR3 is 13 amino acids. The V and J ends lost 0 bases and 8 bases, in that order; junction bases with no gene match: 3. Germline CDR1 and CDR2: KGHSH and LQKENI. This table comes from immunoSEQ multiplex PCR, and its TCRdb copy is limited to in-frame clones, with some not included. This sample has about 1.1 million clones, with around 78% found just once. The study's findings and limits: Rarefaction showed that sequencing of sorted subsets was incomplete (despite large depth).

V gene TRBV18 combines with J gene TRBJ1-1; 7 nucleotides agree with TRBD1. The specimen sequenced was memory CD4+ T cells from PBMCs. Subset defined: CD45RA-negative fraction. The receptor was isolated from a man younger than 35 in good health. Some clones in this sample may be carry-over from other donors' samples. The CDR3 protein is CASSPPTGAEAFF. The CDR3 DNA reads as TGTGCCAGCTCACCACCAACAGGGGCAGAAGCTTTCTTT.